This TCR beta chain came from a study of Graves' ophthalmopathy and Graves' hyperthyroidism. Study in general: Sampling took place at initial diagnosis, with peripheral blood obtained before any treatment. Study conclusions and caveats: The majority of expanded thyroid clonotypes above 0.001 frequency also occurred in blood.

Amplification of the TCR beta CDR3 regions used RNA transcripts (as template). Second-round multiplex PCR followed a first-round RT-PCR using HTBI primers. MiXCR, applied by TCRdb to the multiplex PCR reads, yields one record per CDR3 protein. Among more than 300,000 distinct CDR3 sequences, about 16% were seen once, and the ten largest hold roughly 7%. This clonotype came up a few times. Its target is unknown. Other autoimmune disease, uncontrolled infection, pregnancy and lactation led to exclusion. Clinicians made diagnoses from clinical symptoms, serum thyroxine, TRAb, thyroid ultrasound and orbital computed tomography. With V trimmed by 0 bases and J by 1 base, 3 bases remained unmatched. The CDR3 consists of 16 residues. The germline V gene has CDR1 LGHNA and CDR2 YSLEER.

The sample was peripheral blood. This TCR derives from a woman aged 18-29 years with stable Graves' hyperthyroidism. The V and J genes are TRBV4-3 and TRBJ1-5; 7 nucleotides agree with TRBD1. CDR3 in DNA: TGCGCCAGCAGCCAAGAAGGGACAGCGAGCAATCAGCCCCAGCATTTT. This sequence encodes CASSQEGTASNQPQHF.